The present T cell receptor beta chain was sequenced within a study of shared clonotypes between healthy human individuals. Sequencing used immunoSEQ multiplex PCR; TCRdb keeps in-frame clones, though not all of them. There are approximately 650,000 clones in the sample; over 95% occur only once, and 0.11% lies in the top ten. Naive-designated CD8 cells lacked CD45RO, were positively enriched for CCR7, and omitted terminally differentiated effector memory CD45RA+ cells. The TCR sequence derives from a woman younger than 45 in good health. Sequenced sample: naive CD8+ T cells sorted from blood.

In DNA form, the CDR3 reads TGTGCCAGCAGCTCTTATCCCGTTTGCTACGAGCAGTACTTC. Its translation is CASSSYPVCYEQYF. The chain couples TRBV21-1 to TRBJ2-7; the table calls TRBD2, which could not be checked here. TRBV21-1 is a listed pseudogene. The length of the CDR3 is 14 residues.